The subject of this entry is one T cell receptor beta chain. The data were obtained in a study of blood T cell repertoires in COVID-19. Study as a whole: There were acute and convalescent COVID-19 samples, and they came from the United States, Italy and Spain. T cells, B-cell-depleted T cells, or PBMCs supplied cDNA or gDNA.

Under the authors' procedure: Quantification of nucleated cells was approximated via reference gene primer amplification. Only in-frame clones appear in the TCRdb table, and some are missing; sequencing was by immunoSEQ multiplex PCR. The V and J calls and clone size were taken over from that table, and D and trimming were inferred from the DNA. Altogether under 110,000 clones are present, 71% being singletons, with the ten largest covering approximately 0.87%. The CDR3 totals 15 residues. Trimming shortened V by 6 bases and J by 5 bases, and 19 bases separated the two germline ends. From germline, CDR1 is MDHEN and CDR2 SYDVKM.

The receptor was derived from a human donor with acute or convalescent COVID-19. The donor label of this sample is uncertain. This rearrangement joins TRBV28 to TRBJ2-5, with D perhaps TRBD1 (5 bases). Sequenced input: peripheral blood. The CDR3 protein is CASSPRHNSGETQYF. The DNA for the CDR3 is TGTGCCAGCAGCCCACGACATAACTCAGGGGAGACCCAGTACTTC.